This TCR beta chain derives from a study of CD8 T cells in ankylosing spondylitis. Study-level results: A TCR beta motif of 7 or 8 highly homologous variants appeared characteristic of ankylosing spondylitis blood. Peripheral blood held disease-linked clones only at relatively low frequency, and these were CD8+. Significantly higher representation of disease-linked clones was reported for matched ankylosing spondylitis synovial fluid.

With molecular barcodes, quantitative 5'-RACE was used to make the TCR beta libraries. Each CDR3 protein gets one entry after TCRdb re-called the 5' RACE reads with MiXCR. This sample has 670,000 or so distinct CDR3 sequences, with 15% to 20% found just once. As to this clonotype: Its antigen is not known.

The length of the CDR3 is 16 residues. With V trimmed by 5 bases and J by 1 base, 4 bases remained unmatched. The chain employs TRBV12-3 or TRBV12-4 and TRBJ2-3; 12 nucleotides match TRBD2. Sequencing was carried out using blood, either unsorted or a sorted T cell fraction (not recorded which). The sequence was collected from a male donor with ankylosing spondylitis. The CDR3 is CASSHWTSGGTDTQYF. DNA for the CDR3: TGTGCCAGCAGTCACTGGACTAGCGGGGGCACAGATACGCAGTATTTT.